These T cell receptor beta chains were read from a single sample in a study of monozygotic twins with cystic fibrosis. Data came from immunoSEQ multiplex PCR; TCRdb stores just in-frame clones and leaves some out. The sample yields nearly 25,000 clones, less than 95% seen once. Sequencing used blood. All receptors derive from a girl aged 2-10 years with cystic fibrosis. CDR3s include the opening cysteine and the closing phenylalanine or tryptophan. A D gene is named only where the DNA matches it firmly.

CDR3aa | CDR3nt | v_gene | d_gene | j_gene
CASSSRDRNSPLHF | TGTGCCAGCAGCTCCCGGGACAGGAATTCACCCCTCCACTTT | TRBV21-1 | . | TRBJ1-6
CASSSLDVAPLHF | TGTGCCAGCAGCTCTTTAGATGTTGCACCCCTCCACTTT | TRBV5-6 | . | TRBJ1-6
CASSYSGRGSSYEQYF | TGTGCCAGCAGTTACTCGGGGCGGGGGAGTAGCTACGAGCAGTACTTC | TRBV6-5 | TRBD2 | TRBJ2-7
CASSGTGGIGYGYTF | TGTGCCAGCAGTGGAACAGGGGGGATCGGATATGGCTACACCTTC | TRBV6-1 | TRBD1 | TRBJ1-2
CASSQASPIYEQYF | TGTGCCAGCAGTCAGGCTAGTCCAATTTACGAGCAGTACTTC | TRBV2 | . | TRBJ2-7
CASSYNGGAPTGELFF | TGTGCCAGCAGTTACAACGGGGGGGCCCCCACCGGGGAGCTGTTTTTT | TRBV6-6 | TRBD2 | TRBJ2-2
CASSSRLTGSYEQYF | TGCGCCAGCAGCTCCCGCTTGACAGGCTCCTACGAGCAGTACTTC | TRBV5-1 | . | TRBJ2-7
CASSVEVRLMNTEAFF | TGTGCCAGCAGCGTAGAAGTGAGACTCATGAACACTGAAGCTTTCTTT | TRBV9 | . | TRBJ1-1
CASSSQFF | TGTGCCAGCAGCTCCCAGTTCTTC | TRBV7-2 | . | TRBJ2-1
CASSLDAYEQYF | TGCGCCAGCAGCTTGGACGCCTACGAGCAGTACTTC | TRBV5-1 | . | TRBJ2-7